Following are 20 T cell receptor beta chains from one sample sequenced in a study of T-cell memory formation after mild COVID-19. TCRdb used MiXCR to reprocess the 5' RACE reads, holding one entry per CDR3 protein. Among around 47,000 distinct CDR3 sequences listed, about a tenth were seen once. The sequenced material came from PBMCs or a T cell subset sorted from them (not recorded which). The receptor set was obtained from an adult woman who had mild COVID-19 (a few samples of this study predate the infection). Cell type and time point are not known.

This clonotype was seen repeatedly, ten times or more. This chain connects TRBV12-3 or TRBV12-4 to TRBJ2-6; 10 bases fit TRBD1. J lost 2 bases, V lost 5 bases, and 6 bases had no gene match. The CDR3 covers 17 residues. DNA for the CDR3: TGTGCCAGCAGTCCACGACAGGGGGCAACTGGGGCCAACGTCCTGACTTTC. This gives the protein CASSPRQGATGANVLTF.

This chain connects TRBV19 to TRBJ2-1; 14 nucleotides agree with TRBD2. Per the germline V gene, CDR1 is LNHDA and CDR2 is SQIVND (reference sequence). V was clipped by 6 bases and J by 8 bases; unmatched bases: 6. This CDR3 has 15 amino acids. CDR3 amino acids: CASRTGTSGRDEQFF. The DNA for the CDR3 is TGTGCCAGTAGAACCGGGACTAGCGGGAGAGATGAGCAGTTCTTC.

This clonotype appeared a few times. V and J are TRBV20-1 and TRBJ2-5; the D call may be TRBD1 or TRBD2 (6 bases each). Germline CDR1 and CDR2: DFQATT and SNEGSKA (reference sequence). This CDR3 has 14 residues. V was shortened by 5 bases and J by 3 bases, with 16 bases between the two germline ends. The CDR3 reads CSAWDGGREETQYF. CDR3 DNA: TGCAGTGCTTGGGACGGGGGCAGAGAAGAGACCCAGTACTTC.

The V gene is TRBV27, the J gene TRBJ2-5; D ambiguous. This CDR3 contains 13 residues. Per germline, CDR1 MNHEY and CDR2 SMNVEV (reference sequence). The germline V and J ends were trimmed by 4 bases and 5 bases, with 11 bases remaining between them. CDR3 amino acids: CASSSGLEETQYF. As DNA, the CDR3 is TGTGCCAGCAGTTCGGGCCTTGAGGAGACCCAGTACTTC.

This clonotype was found a few times. The rearrangement joins TRBV11-3 to TRBJ2-6; perhaps D is TRBD1 or TRBD2 (5 bases each). The germline V and J ends were trimmed by 5 bases and 2 bases, with 16 bases remaining between them. Germline lookup yields CDR1 SGHNT and CDR2 YENEEA. The CDR3 is made up of 17 amino acids. The CDR3 spells CASSPRVPGPGANVLTF. CDR3 nucleotides: TGTGCCAGCAGCCCCAGGGTACCGGGGCCTGGGGCCAACGTCCTGACTTTC.

This clonotype was seen repeatedly, ten times or more. This chain links TRBV19 with TRBJ2-2; the D gene is possibly TRBD1 (6 bases). This CDR3 is built from 12 residues. The V gene lost 6 bases and the J gene lost 4 bases, with 6 bases spanning the gap. Germline V CDR1 and CDR2: LNHDA, SQIVND (reference sequence). CDR3 nucleotide sequence: TGTGCCAGTAGGGGGGCCACCGGGGAGCTGTTTTTT. It yields the protein CASRGATGELFF.

The sample holds a few counts of this clonotype. The chain uses TRBV2 and TRBJ2-1; 7 nucleotides line up with TRBD2. CDR1 and CDR2 from the germline V gene are SNHLY and FYNNEI. CDR3 length: 14 residues. With 10 bases clipped from V and 6 bases from J, the junction kept 12 bases outside the gene matches. The CDR3 nucleotides are TGTGCCACTTCAGGGCGGGAGCCCGGCAATGAGCAGTTCTTC. Protein: CATSGREPGNEQFF.

This chain joins TRBV29-1 and TRBJ2-5; 7 bases are a match to TRBD2. V was clipped by 5 bases and J by 1 base; unmatched bases: 7. There are 14 residues in the CDR3. Germline V gives CDR1 SQVTM, CDR2 ANQGSEA. The CDR3 coding sequence is TGCAGCGTTAAAGGGAGCGGGGCCCAAGAGACCCAGTACTTC. This encodes CSVKGSGAQETQYF.

This clonotype came up a few times. The chain employs TRBV15 and TRBJ2-7; tentatively, D is TRBD1 (6 bases). The CDR3 loop spans 16 amino acids. Germline CDR1 reads LNHNV; CDR2 reads YYDKDF (reference sequence). V lost 3 bases to trimming and J lost 3 bases, with 18 bases between them. The CDR3 region is CATSRGQGIIGYEQYF. DNA for the CDR3: TGTGCCACCAGCAGGGGCCAGGGGATCATCGGCTACGAGCAGTACTTC.

This clonotype has only a few counts. The V call is TRBV5-1, the J call TRBJ1-5; D remains ambiguous. Germline values: CDR1 SGHRS, CDR2 YFSETQ. Trimming took 6 bases from V and 2 from J, leaving 12 bases between them. The length of the CDR3 is 14 residues. In nucleotides, the CDR3 is TGCGCCAGCACCTGGGAGGCTGGCAATCAGCCCCAGCATTTT. Translation: CASTWEAGNQPQHF.

This clonotype was observed a handful of times. The chain has TRBV7-2 and TRBJ2-1, with a possible D match to TRBD2 (5 bases). CDR1 SGHTA and CDR2 FQGNSA come from the germline V gene. Trimming removed 10 bases from V and 8 bases from J, with 15 bases in between. This CDR3 spans 12 amino acids. CDR3 protein: CATVAGWYEQFF. In DNA form, the CDR3 reads TGTGCCACCGTGGCGGGCTGGTATGAGCAGTTCTTC.

Many counts were recorded for this clonotype. The V gene is TRBV12-3 or TRBV12-4, the J gene TRBJ2-1, with TRBD2 identical over 7 bases. This CDR3 has 13 amino acids. Trimming took 8 bases from V and 4 from J; bases not matched to a gene: 5. Here the CDR3 reads CASGRGTYNEQFF. DNA for the CDR3: TGTGCCAGCGGGAGGGGCACTTACAATGAGCAGTTCTTC.

The CDR3: CAISESGWRNTEAFF. The CDR3 nucleotides are TGTGCCATCAGTGAGTCGGGCTGGAGGAACACTGAAGCTTTCTTT. The chain joins TRBV10-3 to TRBJ1-1; D not certain. The V and J ends lost 0 bases and 1 base respectively, with 9 bases between them. The CDR3 extends over 15 amino acids. Germline V CDR1 and CDR2: ENHRY, SYGVKD.

The genes are TRBV28 and TRBJ2-7; possibly TRBD1 for D (7 bases). The ends were cut back, 11 bases at V and 6 bases at J, with 29 bases in the middle. CDR3 length: 16 residues. The germline CDR1 and CDR2 sequences are MDHEN and SYDVKM. CDR3 loop: CASAGSTGRTGGEQYF. The CDR3 region has the DNA TGTGCCTCTGCAGGCTCGACAGGGCGTACCGGGGGCGAGCAGTACTTC. The entire variable domain, with the rest obtained from reference TRBV28 and TRBJ2-7, is as follows: DVKVTQSSRYLVKRTGEKVFLECVQDMDHENMFWYRQDPGLGLRLIYFSYDVKMKEKGDIPEGYSVSREKKERFSLILESASTNQTSMYLCASAGSTGRTGGEQYFGPGTRLTVT.

This clonotype was picked up many times. The chain joins TRBV27 to TRBJ1-1, with D possibly TRBD1 on 5 matching bases. V lost 2 bases, J lost 8 bases, and 12 bases lay in between. The germline CDR1 and CDR2 sequences are MNHEY and SMNVEV (reference sequence). The CDR3 covers 13 residues. CDR3 coding DNA: TGTGCCAGCAGTTTAGCTTGGGGGAGAGAAGCTTTCTTT. Amino acids: CASSLAWGREAFF.

This clonotype was picked up a small number of times. The rearrangement joins TRBV5-4 to TRBJ2-5, with 10 bases matching TRBD2. The CDR3 has 14 residues. The germline CDR1 and CDR2 sequences are SGHNT and YYREEE (reference sequence). Germline trimming cut 6 bases from V and 4 bases from J; bases unmatched to any gene: 6. CDR3 residues: CASNIAGGGETQYF. The CDR3 DNA reads TGTGCCAGCAACATAGCGGGGGGAGGAGAGACCCAGTACTTC. Using reference TRBV5-4 and TRBJ2-5 for the parts outside the CDR3, the full variable domain is ETGVTQSPTHLIKTRGQQVTLRCSSQSGHNTVSWYQQALGQGPQFIFQYYREEENGRGNFPPRFSGLQFPNYSSELNVNALELDDSALYLCASNIAGGGETQYFGPGTRLLVL.

This clonotype was recorded a few times. The chain couples TRBV9 to TRBJ2-5, with a weak D call TRBD2 (5 bases). Germline CDR1 and CDR2: SGDLS and YYNGEE. This CDR3 spans 14 amino acids. V shed 1 base and J shed 4 bases, with 11 bases lying between them. CDR3 in DNA: TGTGCCAGCAGCGTAAGTGGGAGCACAGAGACCCAGTACTTC. Protein: CASSVSGSTETQYF.

The rearrangement uses TRBV12-3 or TRBV12-4 and TRBJ1-3; D is unresolved. The V gene lost 3 bases and the J gene lost 1 base, with 7 bases spanning the gap. The CDR3 covers 14 residues. The DNA of the CDR3 is TGTGCCAGCAGTTTGGTCGGGTCTGGAAACACCATATATTTT. Protein product: CASSLVGSGNTIYF.

The chain employs TRBV18 and TRBJ2-5, with D tentatively TRBD1 (6 bases). Germline CDR1 KGHSH, CDR2 LQKENI. CDR3 size: 15 residues. The V and J ends lost 3 bases and 4 bases respectively, with 15 bases between them. The CDR3 region has the DNA TGTGCCAGCTCACCTTTGATGGGGGCCGTAGAGACCCAGTACTTC. Its translation: CASSPLMGAVETQYF.

The sample holds many counts of this clonotype. The V gene is TRBV24-1, the J gene TRBJ2-1, with 7 bases identical to TRBD1. The CDR3 runs 17 residues. Germline CDR1 reads KGHDR; CDR2 reads SFDVKD. The V and J ends lost 5 bases and 6 bases, in that order; junction bases with no gene match: 15. The CDR3 region is CATSARIPGTASNEQFF. Written as DNA, the CDR3 is TGTGCCACCAGTGCTAGAATACCCGGGACAGCCTCCAATGAGCAGTTCTTC.